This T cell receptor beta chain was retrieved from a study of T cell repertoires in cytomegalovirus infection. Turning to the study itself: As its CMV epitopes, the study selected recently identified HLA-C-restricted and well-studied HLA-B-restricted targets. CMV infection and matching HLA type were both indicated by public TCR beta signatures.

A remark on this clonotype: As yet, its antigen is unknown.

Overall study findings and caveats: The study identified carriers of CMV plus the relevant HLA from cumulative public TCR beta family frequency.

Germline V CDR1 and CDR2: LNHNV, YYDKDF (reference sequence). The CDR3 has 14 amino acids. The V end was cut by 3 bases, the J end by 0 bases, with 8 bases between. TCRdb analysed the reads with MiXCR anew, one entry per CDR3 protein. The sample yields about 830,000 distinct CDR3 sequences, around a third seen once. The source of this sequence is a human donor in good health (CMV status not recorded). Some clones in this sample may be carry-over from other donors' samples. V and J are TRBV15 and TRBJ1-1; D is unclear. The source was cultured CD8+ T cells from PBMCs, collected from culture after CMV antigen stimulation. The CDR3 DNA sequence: TGTGCCACCAGCAGTTCGACTGTGAACACTGAAGCTTTCTTT. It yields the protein CATSSSTVNTEAFF.